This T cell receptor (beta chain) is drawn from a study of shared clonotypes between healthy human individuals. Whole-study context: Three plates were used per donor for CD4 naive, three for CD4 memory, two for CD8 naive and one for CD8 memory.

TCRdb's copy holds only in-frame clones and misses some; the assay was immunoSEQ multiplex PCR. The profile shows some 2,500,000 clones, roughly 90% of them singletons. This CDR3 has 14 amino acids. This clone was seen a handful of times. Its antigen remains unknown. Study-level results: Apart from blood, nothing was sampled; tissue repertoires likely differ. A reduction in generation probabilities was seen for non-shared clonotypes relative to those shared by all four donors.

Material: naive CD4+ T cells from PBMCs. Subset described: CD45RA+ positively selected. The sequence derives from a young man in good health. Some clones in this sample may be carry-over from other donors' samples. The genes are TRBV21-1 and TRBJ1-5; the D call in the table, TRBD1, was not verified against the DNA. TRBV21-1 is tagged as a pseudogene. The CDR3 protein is CASSKDRGRQPQHF. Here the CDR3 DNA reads TGTGCCAGCAGCAAGGACAGGGGGCGTCAGCCCCAGCATTTT.